The 31 T cell receptor beta chains reported below all come from one sample, sequenced in a study of CD8+ T cells in alopecia areata. Treatment noted: oral pan-JAK inhibitor, 5-10 mg twice daily. After isolation, RNA underwent reverse transcription to generate cDNA as the sequencing template. Some clones are missing from TCRdb's copy, which holds only in-frame ones; the method was immunoSEQ multiplex PCR. The sample has 79,000 or so clones, approximately 66% seen once. The specimen was CD8+ T cells sorted from blood, collected at week 24, from a patient treated with tofacitinib. These receptors came from a human donor with alopecia areata.

The chain joins TRBV28 to TRBJ2-5, with TRBD1 identical over 7 bases. The CDR3 consists of 14 residues. CDR1 is MDHEN and CDR2 is SYDVKM in the germline V gene. V lost 2 bases to trimming and J lost 6 bases; unmatched junction nucleotides: 6. The CDR3 sequence: CASSLPTGIKTQYF. CDR3 coding DNA: TGTGCCAGCAGTTTACCGACAGGGATAAAGACCCAGTACTTC.

This rearrangement joins TRBV14 to TRBJ1-2; 8 bases agree with TRBD1. V was clipped by 3 bases and J by 4 bases; unmatched bases: 4. The CDR3 has 14 residues. CDR1 and CDR2 from the germline V gene are SGHDN and FVKESK. This CDR3 is CASSQAGQAYGYTF. The CDR3 nucleotides are TGTGCCAGCAGCCAGGCGGGACAGGCCTATGGCTACACCTTC.

The chain joins TRBV5-4 to TRBJ2-2; 10 bases are shared with TRBD2. The CDR3 is made up of 16 amino acids. Germline V lookup: CDR1 SGHNT, CDR2 YYREEE (reference sequence). V lost 0 bases, J lost 1 base, and 0 bases stayed unmatched. As DNA, the CDR3 is TGTGCCAGCAGCTTGGGACTAGCGGGGAACACCGGGGAGCTGTTTTTT. It specifies CASSLGLAGNTGELFF.

The chain joins TRBV4-1 to TRBJ2-2, with unresolved D. The germline V gene encodes CDR1 MGHRA and CDR2 YSYEKL. This CDR3 spans 16 amino acids. V dropped 0 bases and J dropped 6 bases, with 14 bases sitting between them. In DNA, the CDR3 is TGCGCCAGCAGCCAAGATCATGAGTATAGGGCCGGGGAGCTGTTTTTT. Protein sequence: CASSQDHEYRAGELFF.

The chain uses TRBV9 and TRBJ2-2; tentative D call: TRBD1 (6 bases). Germline loops: CDR1 SGDLS, CDR2 YYNGEE. This CDR3 contains 19 residues. Trimming stripped 0 bases from V and 5 bases from J, with 23 bases between. The CDR3 sequence is CASSVATGLPQGSTGELFF. In DNA, the CDR3 is TGTGCCAGCAGCGTAGCTACCGGCCTCCCGCAGGGGTCGACCGGGGAGCTGTTTTTT.

This chain connects TRBV5-6 to TRBJ2-3, with no clear D. V gave up 2 bases and J gave up 4 bases, with 2 bases separating them. Germline CDR1 reads SGHDT; CDR2 reads YYEEEE. The CDR3 contains 11 residues. The CDR3 region is CASSFPDTQYF. The CDR3 bases are TGTGCCAGCAGCTTCCCAGATACGCAGTATTTT.

This clone was seen a single time. The V and J genes are TRBV4-1 and TRBJ2-2; the D is unclear. CDR3 size: 14 residues. Germline V gives CDR1 MGHRA, CDR2 YSYEKL. Trimming left V 4 bases short and J 5 bases short, with 11 bases between. The CDR3 DNA sequence: TGCGCCAGCAGCCCAAGATCAATGACCGGGGAGCTGTTTTTT. Translating gives CASSPRSMTGELFF.

The J gene is TRBJ2-7, the V gene TRBV19; TRBD1 might be the D (6 bases). V was cut by 5 bases and J by 0 bases, with 14 bases left in between. Germline V CDR1 and CDR2: LNHDA, SQIVND (reference sequence). This CDR3 is built from 15 residues. The CDR3 sequence is CASSPRDTSSYEQYF. Written as DNA, the CDR3 is TGTGCCAGTAGTCCCCGGGACACAAGCTCCTACGAGCAGTACTTC.

J is TRBJ1-6 and V is TRBV7-9; TRBD1 matches at 10 bases. V was clipped by 5 bases and J by 7 bases; unmatched bases: 2. The CDR3 contains 14 residues. Germline V lookup: CDR1 SEHNR, CDR2 FQNEAQ (reference sequence). CDR3: CASSRQGANSPLHF. CDR3 sequence (DNA): TGTGCCAGCAGCAGACAGGGGGCGAATTCACCCCTCCACTTT.

This chain uses TRBV15 with TRBJ2-2; no definite D call. The CDR3 is 14 amino acids. Germline V CDR1 and CDR2: LNHNV, YYDKDF (reference sequence). Deletions cut 4 bases from V and 4 bases from J, with 10 bases between. In nucleotides, the CDR3 is TGTGCCACCAGCAAAACGGGCTCCACCGGGGAGCTGTTTTTT. Translating gives CATSKTGSTGELFF.

The chain employs TRBV4-1 and TRBJ2-5; possible D gene TRBD2, 6 bases. Germline loops: CDR1 MGHRA, CDR2 YSYEKL. The CDR3 has 15 amino acids. V was clipped by 0 bases and J by 5 bases, with 13 bases between them. The CDR3 loop is CASSQDKGLAETQYF. CDR3 DNA: TGCGCCAGCAGCCAAGATAAGGGACTCGCCGAGACCCAGTACTTC.

This clone was found a few times. V usage is TRBV7-9 and J usage is TRBJ2-7; 9 bases are shared with TRBD1. The CDR3 runs to 16 residues. V lost 3 bases, J lost 7 bases, and 13 bases stayed unmatched. The germline V gene encodes CDR1 SEHNR and CDR2 FQNEAQ (reference sequence). CDR3 coding DNA: TGTGCCAGCAGCTTGTCAGGGGGACAGGGACGGATGGAGCAGTACTTC. It yields the protein CASSLSGGQGRMEQYF.

The chain carries TRBV4-3 and TRBJ2-2, with D uncertain. CDR1 is LGHNA, CDR2 YSLEER, per germline. The CDR3 sequence is 16 residues long. The V end was cut by 1 base, the J end by 3 bases, with 12 bases between. The DNA of the CDR3 is TGCGCCAGCAGCCAAGCGGAGACACTTTACACCGGGGAGCTGTTTTTT. Protein: CASSQAETLYTGELFF.

J is TRBJ2-1 and V is TRBV5-4; 9 bases agree with TRBD1. In germline, CDR1 is SGHNT, CDR2 YYREEE (reference sequence). J was trimmed by 8 bases and V by 4 bases; bases with no gene match: 7. This CDR3 region has 14 residues. CDR3: CASSIWDRVDEQFF. CDR3 nucleotides: TGTGCCAGCAGCATTTGGGACAGGGTGGATGAGCAGTTCTTC. The whole variable domain, remainder taken from reference TRBV5-4 and TRBJ2-1, is ETGVTQSPTHLIKTRGQQVTLRCSSQSGHNTVSWYQQALGQGPQFIFQYYREEENGRGNFPPRFSGLQFPNYSSELNVNALELDDSALYLCASSIWDRVDEQFFGPGTRLTVL.

This clone was counted once. This sequence joins TRBV28 and TRBJ2-4; TRBD2 matches 9 bases. The CDR3 consists of 16 residues. In germline, CDR1 is MDHEN, CDR2 SYDVKM. With 3 bases clipped from V and 9 bases from J, the junction kept 12 bases outside the gene matches. CDR3 bases: TGTGCCAGCAGTTTTGCTTCTAGCGGGAACGTTGGCATTCAGTACTTC. It specifies CASSFASSGNVGIQYF.

This sequence joins TRBV9 and TRBJ1-5, with a tentative D call TRBD1 (5 bases). From germline, CDR1 is SGDLS and CDR2 YYNGEE. The CDR3 has 14 residues. V lost 3 bases, J lost 3 bases, and 10 bases lay in between. The CDR3 sequence is CASSAGTDNQPQHF. CDR3 coding DNA: TGTGCCAGCAGCGCGGGGACCGACAATCAGCCCCAGCATTTT.

This clone showed up just once. The chain couples TRBV5-6 to TRBJ2-3; tentative D call: TRBD1 (5 bases). V lost 4 bases and J lost 3, with 9 bases in between. This CDR3 contains 13 residues. Germline lookup yields CDR1 SGHDT and CDR2 YYEEEE. CDR3 DNA: TGTGCCAGCAGCGCGACAGCGACAGATACGCAGTATTTT. This translates into CASSATATDTQYF.

The rearrangement joins TRBV10-3 to TRBJ2-2; a possible D gene is TRBD2 (5 bases). The CDR3 is made up of 17 amino acids. Germline V CDR1 and CDR2: ENHRY, SYGVKD. The V and J ends lost 0 bases and 1 base respectively, with 12 bases between them. This chain's CDR3 is CAISESLGSRNTGELFF. The CDR3 coding sequence is TGTGCCATCAGTGAGTCGCTGGGGAGCCGGAACACCGGGGAGCTGTTTTTT.

The chain couples TRBV27 to TRBJ1-6; TRBD1 matches at 9 bases. This CDR3 contains 17 residues. Germline CDR1 MNHEY, CDR2 SMNVEV (reference sequence). V was pared by 5 bases and J by 4 bases, with 9 bases of the junction left unmatched. CDR3 in DNA: TGTGCCAGCAGTCCGATTAGACAGGGGGTGTATAATTCACCCCTCCACTTT. This encodes CASSPIRQGVYNSPLHF.

The genes are TRBV4-1 and TRBJ2-7; D tentatively fits TRBD1 or TRBD2 (6 bases each). The CDR3 is 15 residues long. Germline lookup yields CDR1 MGHRA and CDR2 YSYEKL. V was pared by 2 bases and J by 0 bases, with 11 bases between. CDR3 sequence (DNA): TGCGCCAGCAGCCAAAGGGGGGACGGCTCCTACGAGCAGTACTTC. Translating it yields CASSQRGDGSYEQYF.

The gene calls are TRBV25-1 and TRBJ1-2, with D possibly being TRBD1 (5 bases). Deletions cut 1 base from V and 1 base from J, with 16 bases between. The germline V gene encodes CDR1 MGHDK and CDR2 SYGVNS. The CDR3 length is 17 residues. CDR3 region: CASSESGGAPDNYGYTF. DNA for the CDR3: TGTGCCAGCAGTGAATCGGGAGGGGCACCCGATAACTATGGCTACACCTTC.

This sequence joins TRBV29-1 and TRBJ2-7; the match to TRBD1 covers 7 bases. In germline, CDR1 is SQVTM, CDR2 ANQGSEA. The junction had 9 bases not matched to a gene; V was cut back by 1 base and J by 0 bases. This CDR3 has 16 amino acids. CDR3 nucleotides: TGCAGCGTTGAAGTCCTGAGGGGGCCCAACTCCTACGAGCAGTACTTC. Its translation is CSVEVLRGPNSYEQYF.

This chain links TRBV10-3 with TRBJ2-5; D possibly corresponds to TRBD2 (7 bases). Germline loops: CDR1 ENHRY, CDR2 SYGVKD. This CDR3 is built from 13 residues. The V and J ends lost 8 bases and 4 bases respectively, with 14 bases between them. This CDR3 reads CAIWGGARETQYF. The CDR3 region has the DNA TGTGCCATCTGGGGGGGGGCTCGAGAGACCCAGTACTTC.

The V and J genes are TRBV19 and TRBJ2-1; 8 bases line up with TRBD2. Germline loops: CDR1 LNHDA, CDR2 SQIVND (reference sequence). V was clipped by 7 bases and J by 4 bases; unmatched bases: 12. The length of the CDR3 is 16 residues. For the CDR3, the DNA is TGTGCCAGTACCCTAGCGGGTAGGGGCGCTTACAATGAGCAGTTCTTC. Amino acid sequence: CASTLAGRGAYNEQFF.

The chain has TRBV5-1 and TRBJ2-1; TRBD2 matches at 12 bases. V shed 0 bases, J shed 10 bases, and the junction held 11 bases outside the gene matches. Germline V gene sequence: CDR1 SGHRS, CDR2 YFSETQ. The CDR3 is made up of 17 amino acids. The CDR3 is CASSLAASGGVDDEQFF. The DNA for the CDR3 is TGCGCCAGCAGCTTGGCGGCTAGCGGGGGGGTCGATGACGAGCAGTTCTTC.

This clone was counted only a few times. The chain has TRBV19 and TRBJ2-1; possible D gene TRBD1, 6 bases. This CDR3 has 14 amino acids. The V end was cut by 3 bases, the J end by 4 bases, with 10 bases between. CDR1 is LNHDA, CDR2 SQIVND, per germline (reference sequence). The CDR3 DNA is TGTGCCAGTAGTATCCCCGGACAGTACAATGAGCAGTTCTTC. It codes for CASSIPGQYNEQFF.

The genes are TRBV27 and TRBJ1-2, with 7 nucleotides matching TRBD1. The CDR3 has 13 amino acids. The germline gives CDR1 MNHEY, CDR2 SMNVEV (reference sequence). Trimming at V came to 5 bases and at J to 6 bases, leaving 6 bases not matched to a gene. CDR3: CASSLTTGDGYTF. CDR3 DNA sequence: TGTGCCAGCAGTCTCACAACAGGGGATGGCTACACCTTC.

The gene calls are TRBV27 and TRBJ2-7; 9 bases are a match to TRBD1. V lost 4 bases to trimming and J lost 6 bases; unmatched junction nucleotides: 7. This CDR3 has 14 amino acids. Looked up from germline, CDR1 is MNHEY and CDR2 is SMNVEV (reference sequence). The CDR3 DNA reads as TGTGCCAGCAGTTACGGGACAGGGCCCTCCGAGCAGTACTTC. It yields the protein CASSYGTGPSEQYF.

This clone was counted only a few times. This sequence joins TRBV6-6 and TRBJ2-3, with unresolved D. Looked up from germline, CDR1 is MNHNY and CDR2 is SVGAGI (reference sequence). The CDR3 runs to 15 residues. V was trimmed by 7 bases and J by 0 bases, leaving 14 bases between them. The CDR3 spells CASTVTLPSTDTQYF. The CDR3 nucleotides read TGTGCCAGCACCGTTACTCTTCCCAGCACAGATACGCAGTATTTT.

This clone was counted once. The chain uses TRBV6-5 and TRBJ2-7, with D tentatively TRBD1 or TRBD2 (5 bases each). Germline V gene lookup returns CDR1 MNHEY and CDR2 SVGAGI. The V end lost 0 bases, the J end lost 4 bases, and 10 bases lay between the germline ends. The CDR3 consists of 14 residues. CDR3 coding DNA: TGTGCCAGCAGTTACTCCCAGGGAGTGTACGAGCAGTACTTC. It encodes CASSYSQGVYEQYF.

The chain joins TRBV2 to TRBJ2-5; 9 positions match TRBD1. The germline V gene has CDR1 SNHLY and CDR2 FYNNEI. V lost 6 bases and J lost 4; bases outside the gene matches: 6. CDR3 size: 14 residues. CDR3: CASRPGQGVETQYF. In DNA, the CDR3 is TGTGCCAGCAGGCCGGGACAGGGTGTAGAGACCCAGTACTTC.